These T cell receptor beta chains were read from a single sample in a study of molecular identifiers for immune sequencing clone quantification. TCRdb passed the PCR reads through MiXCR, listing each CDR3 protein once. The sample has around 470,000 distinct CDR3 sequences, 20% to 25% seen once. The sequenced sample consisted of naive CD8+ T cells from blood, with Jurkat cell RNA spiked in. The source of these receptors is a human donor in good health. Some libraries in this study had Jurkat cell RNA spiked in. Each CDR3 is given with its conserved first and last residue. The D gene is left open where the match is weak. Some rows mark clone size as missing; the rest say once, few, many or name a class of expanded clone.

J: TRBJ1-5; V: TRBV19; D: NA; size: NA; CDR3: CASSIGVMGGNQPQHF; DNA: TGTGCCAGTAGTATAGGAGTAATGGGCGGCAATCAGCCCCAGCATTTT
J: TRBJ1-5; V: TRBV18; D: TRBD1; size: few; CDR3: CASSLTGDRRNQPQHF; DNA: TGTGCCAGCTCACTGACAGGGGACCGTCGCAATCAGCCCCAGCATTTT
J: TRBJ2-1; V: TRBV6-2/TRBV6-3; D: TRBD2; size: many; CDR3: CASSRRTSGRYNEQFF; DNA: TGTGCCAGCAGTCGCCGGACTAGCGGGAGGTATAATGAGCAGTTCTTC
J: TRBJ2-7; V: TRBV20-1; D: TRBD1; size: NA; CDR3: CSARIQGPYEQYF; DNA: TGCAGTGCTAGGATACAGGGGCCCTACGAGCAGTACTTC
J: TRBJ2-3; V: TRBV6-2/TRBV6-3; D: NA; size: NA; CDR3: CASGEQGYTDTQYF; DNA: TGTGCCAGCGGTGAACAGGGTTACACAGATACGCAGTATTTT
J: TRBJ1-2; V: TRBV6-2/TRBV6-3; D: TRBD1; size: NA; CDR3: CASSSIKIQGAVDYGYTF; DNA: TGTGCCAGCAGCTCGATAAAGATACAGGGGGCGGTGGACTATGGCTACACCTTC
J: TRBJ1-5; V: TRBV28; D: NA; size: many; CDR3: CASSLERGNQPQHF; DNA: TGTGCCAGCAGTTTGGAAAGAGGCAATCAGCCCCAGCATTTT
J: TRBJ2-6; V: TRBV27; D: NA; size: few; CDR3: CASSETPSGANVLTF; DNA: TGTGCCAGCAGTGAAACACCCTCTGGGGCCAACGTCCTGACTTTC
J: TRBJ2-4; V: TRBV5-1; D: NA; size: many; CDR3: CASSLGDSIQYF; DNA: TGCGCCAGCAGCTTGGGGGATTCCATTCAGTACTTC
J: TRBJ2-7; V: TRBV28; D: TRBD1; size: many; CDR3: CASSLGQLYEQYF; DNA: TGTGCCAGCAGTCTGGGACAGCTTTACGAGCAGTACTTC
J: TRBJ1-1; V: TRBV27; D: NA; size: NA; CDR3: CASRWAVSTEAFF; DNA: TGTGCCAGCAGGTGGGCTGTGAGCACTGAAGCTTTCTTT
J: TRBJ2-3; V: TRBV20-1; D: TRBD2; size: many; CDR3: CSAREQNSGRLSDTQYF; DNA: TGCAGTGCTAGAGAACAAAATAGCGGGAGGCTTTCAGATACGCAGTATTTT
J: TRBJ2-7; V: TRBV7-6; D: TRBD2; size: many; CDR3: CASNPGLAGDEQYF; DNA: TGTGCCAGCAACCCAGGACTAGCGGGAGACGAGCAGTACTTC
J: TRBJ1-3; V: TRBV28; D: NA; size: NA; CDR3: CASSPYRDSAGNTIYF; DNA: TGTGCCAGCAGTCCTTACAGGGATAGTGCTGGAAACACCATATATTTT
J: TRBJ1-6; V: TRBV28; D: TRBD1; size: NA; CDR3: CASSPNRGRSPLHF; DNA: TGTGCCAGCAGTCCCAACAGGGGCCGGTCACCCCTCCACTTT